Following are 10 T cell receptor beta chains from one sample sequenced in a study of shared clonotypes between healthy human individuals. Assay used: immunoSEQ multiplex PCR; TCRdb lists only in-frame clones, some missing. Here the sample spans hundreds of thousands of clones, 55% to 85% being singletons. Sequenced input: memory CD4+ T cells sorted from blood. The sample's subset: CD45RA-negative fraction. The origin of the receptors is a woman in her thirties in good health.

This clone was counted ten times or more. The chain joins TRBV1 to TRBJ1-3; the table's D call TRBD1 went unverified against the DNA. TRBV1 is a documented pseudogene. The CDR3 is 17 residues long. CDR3 in amino acids: CTSSQSERDRGSGTIYF. In DNA form, the CDR3 reads TGCACCAGCAGCCAATCGGAACGGGACAGGGGCTCAGGCACCATATATTTT.

This clone was observed once. This chain connects TRBV6-6 to TRBJ1-1; 9 positions match TRBD1. The length of the CDR3 is 14 residues. The V gene's germline CDR1 is MNHNY and CDR2 SVGAGI (reference sequence). With 2 bases clipped from V and 5 bases from J, the junction kept 3 bases outside the gene matches. Here the CDR3 DNA reads TGTGCCAGCAGTTACCCGACAGGGGGGACTGAAGCTTTCTTT. This translates into CASSYPTGGTEAFF.

The V call is TRBV4-2, the J call TRBJ2-7, with D perhaps TRBD2 (6 bases). V was shortened by 0 bases and J by 2 bases, with 14 bases between the two germline ends. This CDR3 region has 16 residues. Germline-derived CDR1 and CDR2 are LGHNA and YNFKEQ. CDR3 loop: CASSQEVSGRTYEQYF. The CDR3 region has the DNA TGTGCCAGCAGCCAAGAGGTTAGCGGACGCACCTACGAGCAGTACTTC.

The rearrangement uses TRBV30 and TRBJ2-1; D is unresolved. The CDR3 loop spans 13 amino acids. Germline CDR1 is GTSNPN and CDR2 is SVGIG (reference sequence). Trimming stripped 2 bases from V and 5 bases from J, with 10 bases between. CDR3 sequence: CAWSKRANNEQFF. CDR3 sequence (DNA): TGTGCCTGGAGTAAAAGGGCCAACAATGAGCAGTTCTTC.

The gene calls are TRBV7-2 and TRBJ2-3; D is perhaps TRBD1 (6 bases). Germline lookup yields CDR1 SGHTA and CDR2 FQGNSA. This CDR3 contains 15 residues. V was trimmed by 1 base and J by 3 bases, leaving 11 bases between them. CDR3 bases: TGTGCCAGCAGCTTAGTCCAGGGGTGGACAGATACGCAGTATTTT. Translating gives CASSLVQGWTDTQYF.

V gene TRBV29-1 combines with J gene TRBJ2-5; TRBD2 aligns across 11 bases. The CDR3 has 12 residues. Trimming removed 6 bases from V and 3 bases from J; junction bases left unmatched: 0. Germline V gene lookup returns CDR1 SQVTM and CDR2 ANQGSEA. The CDR3 DNA sequence: TGCAGCGTGACTAGCGGGAAAGAGACCCAGTACTTC. It is translated as CSVTSGKETQYF.

The rearrangement links TRBV28 to TRBJ2-7; tentative D call: TRBD2 (6 bases). Trimming took off 8 bases at V and 3 bases at J, with 23 bases between the two ends. Germline CDR1 MDHEN, CDR2 SYDVKM. The length of the CDR3 is 16 residues. The DNA of the CDR3 is TGTGCCAGCTCATCTCTCGGGATAGCGGTTGACTACGAGCAGTACTTC. Translating it yields CASSSLGIAVDYEQYF.

Of note for this clone: Given a far larger clone just one base away, this is likely a sequencing read error. Other DNA sequences within the sample encode an identical CDR3. This chain uses TRBV18 with TRBJ1-3; possible D gene TRBD1, 6 bases. This CDR3 comprises 14 residues. CDR1 is KGHSH and CDR2 is LQKENI in the germline V gene. Trimming took off 1 base at V and 2 bases at J, with 6 bases between the two ends. CDR3 nucleotides: TGTGCCAGCTCACCACAGGGGGCTGGAAACACCATATATTTT. Translated: CASSPQGAGNTIYF.

This clone was found a few times. The V call is TRBV7-8, the J call TRBJ1-2; D is perhaps TRBD1 (5 bases). V was cut by 5 bases and J by 5 bases, with 21 bases left in between. Germline CDR1 SGHVS, CDR2 FQNEAQ. The length of the CDR3 is 16 residues. CDR3 nucleotide sequence: TGTGCCAGCAGCATCAGGGATCGAGGGGCGGGGTATGGCTACACCTTC. Encoded protein: CASSIRDRGAGYGYTF.

The J gene is TRBJ2-1, the V gene TRBV28, with 10 nucleotides matching TRBD2. CDR3 length: 17 residues. Trimming removed 6 bases from V and 4 bases from J; junction bases left unmatched: 12. Germline V lookup: CDR1 MDHEN, CDR2 SYDVKM. CDR3 in DNA: TGTGCCAGCAGGGGGGACGGACTAGCGGTTGATTACAATGAGCAGTTCTTC. Protein: CASRGDGLAVDYNEQFF. Variable domain in full (rest from reference TRBV28 and TRBJ2-1): DVKVTQSSRYLVKRTGEKVFLECVQDMDHENMFWYRQDPGLGLRLIYFSYDVKMKEKGDIPEGYSVSREKKERFSLILESASTNQTSMYLCASRGDGLAVDYNEQFFGPGTRLTVL.